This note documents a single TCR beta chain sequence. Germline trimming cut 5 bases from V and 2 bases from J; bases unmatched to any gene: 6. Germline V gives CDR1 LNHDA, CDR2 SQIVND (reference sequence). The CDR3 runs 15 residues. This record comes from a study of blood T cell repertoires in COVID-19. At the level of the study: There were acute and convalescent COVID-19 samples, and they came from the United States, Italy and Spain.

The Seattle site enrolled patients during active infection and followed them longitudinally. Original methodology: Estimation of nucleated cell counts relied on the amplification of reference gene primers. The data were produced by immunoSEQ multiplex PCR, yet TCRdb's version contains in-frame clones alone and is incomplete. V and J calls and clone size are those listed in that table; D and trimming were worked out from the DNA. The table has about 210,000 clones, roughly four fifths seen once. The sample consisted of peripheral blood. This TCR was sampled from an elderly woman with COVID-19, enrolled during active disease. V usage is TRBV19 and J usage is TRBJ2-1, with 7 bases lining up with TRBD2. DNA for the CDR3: TGTGCCAGTAGTTCCCTAGCGGCTACCTACAATGAGCAGTTCTTC. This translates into CASSSLAATYNEQFF.